The clone carrying this T cell receptor (beta chain) was recorded many times. The data derive from a study of identical twins. TCRdb redid the calling of the 5' RACE reads with MiXCR, one entry per CDR3 protein. The sample has fewer than 900,000 distinct CDR3 sequences, roughly 20% seen once. The CDR3 sequence is 14 residues long. After removal of 4 bases from V and 8 bases from J, the junction contained 10 bases not matched to a gene. This sample was also put to use in a study of T cells expressing NK-cell markers. That publication notes: There remained a lack of clarity about HCMV specificity of expanded NKG2C+ T cell clones.

The chain carries TRBV12-3 or TRBV12-4 and TRBJ2-7, with TRBD2 matching 8 bases. The clonotype comes from a woman aged 18-30 years in good health. The specimen was PBMCs. Here the CDR3 DNA reads TGTGCCAGCAGTTCCCCGGGGGGGACCCCTCAGCAGTACTTC. Translation gives CASSSPGGTPQQYF.